A single sample gave rise to the 3 T cell receptor beta chains below, sequenced in a study of blood T cell repertoires in COVID-19. Profiling relied on immunoSEQ multiplex PCR, and the TCRdb table lists in-frame clones only, not all of them. The repertoire includes about 270,000 clones, roughly nine tenths of them detected once, and around 9% sits in the top ten. Sequencing was carried out using peripheral blood. These TCRs come from a man between 40 and 49 years old with active or convalescent COVID-19.

The V and J genes are TRBV27 and TRBJ1-6; possibly TRBD1 for D (5 bases). V was clipped by 0 bases and J by 7 bases, with 10 bases between them. The germline gives CDR1 MNHEY, CDR2 SMNVEV (reference sequence). The CDR3 runs 15 residues. CDR3 coding DNA: TGTGCCAGCAGTTTATCTGGCAGGGTAAATTCACCCCTCCACTTT. Translating it yields CASSLSGRVNSPLHF.

The chain couples TRBV28 to TRBJ2-7; D uncertain. Germline CDR1 is MDHEN and CDR2 is SYDVKM. V was trimmed by 5 bases and J by 6 bases, leaving 11 bases between them. This CDR3 comprises 12 residues. The DNA for the CDR3 is TGTGCCAGCAGTCCACACCCCTTCGAGCAGTACTTC. It encodes CASSPHPFEQYF.

The J gene is TRBJ2-5, the V gene TRBV15; 9 positions match TRBD2. CDR3 size: 16 residues. Germline trimming cut 1 base from V and 2 bases from J; bases unmatched to any gene: 5. Germline V gene data show CDR1 as LNHNV and CDR2 as YYDKDF (reference sequence). The CDR3 loop is CATSRGVAGVQETQYF. The CDR3 DNA follows: TGTGCCACCAGCAGAGGGGTAGCGGGAGTTCAAGAGACCCAGTACTTC.